These 25 T cell receptor beta chains share one sample of origin, sequenced in a study of CD8+ T cells in alopecia areata. Once RNA had been extracted, it was reverse transcribed into cDNA to act as the sequencing template. Some clones are missing from TCRdb's copy, which holds only in-frame ones; the method was immunoSEQ multiplex PCR. This table has 200,000 to 250,000 clones, 64% appearing once. Treatment described: oral pan-JAK inhibitor, 5-10 mg twice daily. The material was CD4+ T cells sorted from blood, obtained at week 4, from a patient treated with tofacitinib. These receptors came from a human donor with alopecia areata.

This sequence joins TRBV4-2 and TRBJ1-3, with D maybe TRBD1 (5 bases). V was cut by 1 base and J by 2 bases, with 12 bases left in between. Germline CDR1 and CDR2: LGHNA and YNFKEQ. The CDR3 is made up of 16 amino acids. The chain's CDR3 is CASSQAEGAAGNTIYF. The CDR3 nucleotides are TGTGCCAGCAGCCAAGCCGAAGGGGCGGCTGGAAACACCATATATTTT.

This clone was observed a few times. The genes are TRBV28 and TRBJ2-7; TRBD1 agrees at 8 bases. CDR3 size: 13 residues. Germline trimming cut 5 bases from V and 3 bases from J; bases unmatched to any gene: 3. The germline V gene has CDR1 MDHEN and CDR2 SYDVKM. In DNA, the CDR3 is TGTGCCAGCAGTACCGGACAGGGCTACGAGCAGTACTTC. Translated: CASSTGQGYEQYF.

This clone was seen more than once but under ten times. The chain uses TRBV4-3 and TRBJ2-7, with TRBD2 matching over 8 bases. CDR3 length equals 15 residues. The J segment lost 0 bases and the V segment lost 1 base, leaving 2 bases of the junction unmatched. The germline V gene has CDR1 LGHNA and CDR2 YSLEER. The CDR3 sequence is CASSQGAGGSYEQYF. For the CDR3, the DNA is TGCGCCAGCAGCCAAGGGGCGGGGGGCTCCTACGAGCAGTACTTC.

The gene calls are TRBV28 and TRBJ1-2; 11 positions agree with TRBD1. V lost 6 bases to trimming and J lost 6 bases; unmatched junction nucleotides: 9. This CDR3 region has 15 residues. Germline assignment: CDR1 MDHEN and CDR2 SYDVKM. The DNA for the CDR3 is TGTGCCAGCAGCAATTCCGGGACAGGGGGTCATGGCTACACCTTC. This codes for CASSNSGTGGHGYTF.

This rearrangement joins TRBV5-4 to TRBJ2-7, with 13 bases identical to TRBD2. J was trimmed by 4 bases and V by 3 bases; bases with no gene match: 7. The CDR3 sequence is 16 residues long. In germline, CDR1 is SGHNT, CDR2 YYREEE (reference sequence). The CDR3 DNA reads TGTGCCAGCAGCTCCGGACTAGCGGGGGATCGATACGAGCAGTACTTC. Translated, it gives CASSSGLAGDRYEQYF. Variable domain in full (rest from reference TRBV5-4 and TRBJ2-7): ETGVTQSPTHLIKTRGQQVTLRCSSQSGHNTVSWYQQALGQGPQFIFQYYREEENGRGNFPPRFSGLQFPNYSSELNVNALELDDSALYLCASSSGLAGDRYEQYFGPGTRLTVT.

This chain links TRBV2 with TRBJ2-3; possible D gene TRBD1, 5 bases. CDR1 is SNHLY and CDR2 is FYNNEI in the germline V gene. Trimming cost V 6 bases and J 9 bases, with 16 bases left between them. This CDR3 is built from 13 residues. CDR3 coding DNA: TGTGCCAGCAGCGCGGACATCTCCGAGACGCAGTATTTT. It is translated as CASSADISETQYF.

This clone was counted many times. The V and J genes are TRBV10-3 and TRBJ2-6; D may be TRBD2 (6 bases). Trimming left V 8 bases short and J 0 bases short, with 20 bases between. The CDR3 runs to 18 residues. Germline V lookup: CDR1 ENHRY, CDR2 SYGVKD. CDR3 in DNA: TGTGCCATCGGGGAGGCTGCGGGAAGGAGCTCTGGGGCCAACGTCCTGACTTTC. It yields the protein CAIGEAAGRSSGANVLTF.

This chain connects TRBV5-6 to TRBJ1-5, with a tentative D call TRBD1 (5 bases). The CDR3 length is 15 residues. V was shortened by 5 bases and J by 0 bases, with 12 bases between the two germline ends. Germline V gene lookup returns CDR1 SGHDT and CDR2 YYEEEE. In DNA form, the CDR3 reads TGTGCCAGCAGTCGACAGACATATAGCAATCAGCCCCAGCATTTT. It is translated as CASSRQTYSNQPQHF.

This chain links TRBV30 with TRBJ1-5, with 7 positions matching TRBD1. Germline values: CDR1 GTSNPN, CDR2 SVGIG (reference sequence). The CDR3 contains 15 residues. V was pared by 3 bases and J by 3 bases, with 8 bases of the junction left unmatched. CDR3 sequence reads: CAWSAGTANNQPQHF. Written as DNA, the CDR3 is TGTGCCTGGAGCGCCGGGACAGCGAACAATCAGCCCCAGCATTTT.

About this clone: The junction shows a germline mismatch at one end, possibly a read error. The chain has TRBV7-9 and TRBJ2-7, with D possibly called TRBD1 or TRBD2 (5 bases each). Germline V gives CDR1 SEHNR, CDR2 FQNEAQ (reference sequence). CDR3 length: 12 amino acids. The CDR3 is CASSLENGTPNF. Written as DNA, the CDR3 is TGTGCCAGCAGCTTAGAGAATGGGACGCCTAACTTC.

The chain links TRBV2 to TRBJ2-2, with D perhaps matching TRBD2 (5 bases). CDR1 and CDR2 (germline): SNHLY, FYNNEI. The CDR3 contains 12 residues. Trimming left V 10 bases short and J 3 bases short, with 9 bases between. In nucleotides, the CDR3 is TGTGCCACCGGACTCGACACCGGGGAGCTGTTTTTT. Protein product: CATGLDTGELFF. Full variable domain (missing parts from reference TRBV2 and TRBJ2-2): EPEVTQTPSHQVTQMGQEVILRCVPISNHLYFYWYRQILGQKVEFLVSFYNNEISEKSEIFDDQFSVERPDGSNFTLKIRSTKLEDSAMYFCATGLDTGELFFGEGSRLTVL.

The rearrangement uses TRBV7-9 and TRBJ2-5; D gene uncertain. Germline loops: CDR1 SEHNR, CDR2 FQNEAQ (reference sequence). The CDR3 extends over 14 amino acids. V was shortened by 0 bases and J by 0 bases, with 5 bases between the two germline ends. This CDR3 reads CASSLALYQETQYF. For the CDR3, the DNA is TGTGCCAGCAGCTTAGCGCTTTACCAAGAGACCCAGTACTTC.

Comments on this clone: Other DNA sequences in this specimen translate into the identical CDR3. This chain links TRBV30 with TRBJ1-2; no definite D call. The V end lost 3 bases, the J end lost 0 bases, and 2 bases lay between the germline ends. The CDR3 is made up of 11 amino acids. Germline values: CDR1 GTSNPN, CDR2 SVGIG (reference sequence). The CDR3 loop reads CAWSPNYGYTF. The CDR3 region has the DNA TGTGCCTGGAGCCCTAACTATGGCTACACCTTC.

The chain recombines TRBV7-2 with TRBJ2-7, with D unresolved. Per germline, CDR1 SGHTA and CDR2 FQGNSA. V was pared by 3 bases and J by 0 bases, with 9 bases between. The CDR3 spans 14 residues. This CDR3 reads CASSLMVSSYEQYF. In nucleotides, the CDR3 is TGTGCCAGCAGCTTGATGGTTAGCTCCTACGAGCAGTACTTC.

Remarks on this clone: The sample contains more than one DNA sequence encoding this CDR3. The chain is built from TRBV27 and TRBJ2-5, with D possibly TRBD1 on 5 matching bases. V lost 6 bases and J lost 4, with 12 bases in between. Germline V lookup: CDR1 MNHEY, CDR2 SMNVEV (reference sequence). This CDR3 contains 13 residues. DNA for the CDR3: TGTGCCAGCAGCCCCAGGGTTCGAGAGACCCAGTACTTC. Amino acid sequence: CASSPRVRETQYF.

The chain uses TRBV4-1 and TRBJ1-6; D uncertain. V gave up 1 base and J gave up 5 bases, with 24 bases separating them. There are 20 residues in the CDR3. Germline assignment: CDR1 MGHRA and CDR2 YSYEKL. In DNA form, the CDR3 reads TGCGCCAGCAGCCAAGGGGGTCGTACAGCACCGAACCCTAATAATTCACCCCTCCACTTT. Translated, it gives CASSQGGRTAPNPNNSPLHF.

The rearrangement joins TRBV6-1 to TRBJ2-3, with 8 bases aligning to TRBD2. CDR1 and CDR2 (germline): MNHNS, SASEGT. V was pared by 10 bases and J by 5 bases, with 8 bases of the junction left unmatched. The CDR3 consists of 13 residues. This CDR3 is CATSIAGRDTQYF. The CDR3 DNA follows: TGTGCCACCTCAATAGCGGGACGAGATACGCAGTATTTT.

The chain couples TRBV11-2 to TRBJ2-6, with D perhaps TRBD2 (6 bases). Looked up from germline, CDR1 is SGHAT and CDR2 is FQNNGV. CDR3 length: 14 amino acids. The V end lost 8 bases, the J end lost 2 bases, and 10 bases lay between the germline ends. Written as DNA, the CDR3 is TGTGCCAGCTCACCGGGGGCTGGGGCCAACGTCCTGACTTTC. Translating it yields CASSPGAGANVLTF.

This clone was counted between two and nine times. The genes are TRBV29-1 and TRBJ2-7; 8 bases fit TRBD1. In germline, CDR1 is SQVTM, CDR2 ANQGSEA. Unmatched junction bases numbered 7, after V lost 6 bases and J lost 6 bases. The CDR3 totals 12 residues. CDR3 DNA: TGCAGCGTCGCAAGGACAGGGCGCGAGCAGTACTTC. Translating it yields CSVARTGREQYF.

The chain couples TRBV7-2 to TRBJ1-2; D call uncertain. The CDR3 sequence is 13 residues long. Trimming left V 1 base short and J 8 bases short, with 11 bases between. Germline V gene data show CDR1 as SGHTA and CDR2 as FQGNSA. Here the CDR3 reads CASSLESFVGYTF. In DNA, the CDR3 is TGTGCCAGCAGCTTAGAGAGTTTCGTGGGCTACACCTTC. Full variable domain (remainder filled in from reference TRBV7-2 and TRBJ1-2): GAGVSQSPSNKVTEKGKDVELRCDPISGHTALYWYRQSLGQGLEFLIYFQGNSAPDKSGLPSDRFSAERTGGSVSTLTIQRTQQEDSAVYLCASSLESFVGYTFGSGTRLTVV.

This clone was found once. Here the CDR3 DNA reads TGTGCCTGGAGGGGACAGAGCACAGATACGCAGTATTTT. Protein sequence: CAWRGQSTDTQYF. This chain joins TRBV30 and TRBJ2-3, with 7 bases that match TRBD1. CDR3 length: 13 amino acids. Germline V gene sequence: CDR1 GTSNPN, CDR2 SVGIG (reference sequence). J lost 0 bases, V lost 3 bases, and 0 bases had no gene match.

The DNA for the CDR3 is TGTGCCTGGAGTGACAGGGGGCAGCTTCCCCAGCATTTT. As protein: CAWSDRGQLPQHF. V and J are TRBV30 and TRBJ1-5; TRBD1 matches 9 bases. The germline CDR1 and CDR2 sequences are GTSNPN and SVGIG (reference sequence). The ends lost 1 base at V and 10 bases at J; junction bases unmatched: 5. The length of the CDR3 is 13 residues.

This chain links TRBV29-1 with TRBJ2-1; 10 positions match TRBD2. With V trimmed by 7 bases and J by 6 bases, 6 bases remained unmatched. Germline CDR1 reads SQVTM; CDR2 reads ANQGSEA. The length of the CDR3 is 13 residues. CDR3 DNA sequence: TGCAGCGCCGGACTAGCGGTTCTCAATGAGCAGTTCTTC. Translating gives CSAGLAVLNEQFF.

This sequence joins TRBV5-1 and TRBJ1-6; D unresolved. Germline V CDR1 and CDR2: SGHRS, YFSETQ. This CDR3 has 11 residues. Trimming took 4 bases from V and 12 from J, leaving 8 bases between them. The CDR3 reads CASSEGGPLHF. CDR3 nucleotides: TGCGCCAGCAGCGAGGGAGGACCCCTCCACTTT. The full variable domain, with the rest looked up from reference TRBV5-1 and TRBJ1-6, is KAGVTQTPRYLIKTRGQQVTLSCSPISGHRSVSWYQQTPGQGLQFLFEYFSETQRNKGNFPGRFSGRQFSNSRSEMNVSTLELGDSALYLCASSEGGPLHFGNGTRLTVT.

V and J are TRBV18 and TRBJ1-1; 9 bases agree with TRBD1. V lost 4 bases, J lost 5 bases, and 8 bases stayed unmatched. The CDR3 is 15 amino acids. Germline V gene data show CDR1 as KGHSH and CDR2 as LQKENI. The CDR3 DNA follows: TGTGCCAGCTCACTTGGACAGGGGATGGAGACTGAAGCTTTCTTT. This gives the protein CASSLGQGMETEAFF.